The TCR beta chain described here comes from a study of cytomegalovirus exposure and HLA in healthy donors. This clone showed up just a few times. In nominal health when sampled, donors likely had unrecorded immune exposures nonetheless. V lost 0 bases to trimming and J lost 2 bases; unmatched junction nucleotides: 8. This CDR3 is 17 amino acids long. Germline V gene data show CDR1 as LGHNA and CDR2 as YSLEER. Both 60 Vbeta primers and 13 Jbeta primers went into the PCR. The method was immunoSEQ multiplex PCR; TCRdb's version includes in-frame clones alone and lacks a portion of them. This sample has about 82,000 clones, with 70% to 85% found just once.

Sequenced: PBMCs. The rearrangement joins TRBV4-3 to TRBJ2-3; 7 nucleotides align to TRBD2. The sequence was collected from a man aged 40-49 years in good health and CMV-seropositive. The CDR3 protein is CASSQDQKRGYTDTQYF. DNA for the CDR3: TGCGCCAGCAGCCAAGATCAGAAGCGGGGTTACACAGATACGCAGTATTTT.